Each of the 16 T cell receptor beta chains below was sequenced from the same sample in a study of blood T cell repertoires in COVID-19. Only in-frame clones appear in the TCRdb table, and some are missing; sequencing was by immunoSEQ multiplex PCR. The sample has around 90,000 clones; 80% are singletons. The specimen was peripheral blood. The receptor source for this set is a human donor in a cohort sampled during active COVID-19.

The chain uses TRBV10-3 and TRBJ2-7; 7 nucleotides agree with TRBD2. Trimming removed 5 bases from V and 0 bases from J; junction bases left unmatched: 7. CDR3 length equals 15 residues. In germline, CDR1 is ENHRY, CDR2 SYGVKD. In DNA form, the CDR3 reads TGTGCCATCAGTCAAAATAGCGGGCCCTCCTACGAGCAGTACTTC. Encoded protein: CAISQNSGPSYEQYF.

This clone came up a few times. The chain is built from TRBV9 and TRBJ1-5; no reliable D call. V shed 2 bases and J shed 3 bases, with 9 bases lying between them. This CDR3 has 14 residues. CDR1 and CDR2 (germline): SGDLS, YYNGEE. The CDR3 region has the DNA TGTGCCAGCAGCGTCGACGGAGCCAATCAGCCCCAGCATTTT. It specifies CASSVDGANQPQHF.

The chain recombines TRBV7-2 with TRBJ1-1; 7 bases agree with TRBD1. J lost 8 bases, V lost 5 bases, and 11 bases had no gene match. CDR3 length: 14 amino acids. In germline, CDR1 is SGHTA, CDR2 FQGNSA. The CDR3 region is CASSPYTGQLEAFF. CDR3 coding DNA: TGTGCCAGCAGCCCCTACACGGGACAGCTCGAAGCTTTCTTT. The variable domain in full, completed from reference TRBV7-2 and TRBJ1-1, reads GAGVSQSPSNKVTEKGKDVELRCDPISGHTALYWYRQSLGQGLEFLIYFQGNSAPDKSGLPSDRFSAERTGGSVSTLTIQRTQQEDSAVYLCASSPYTGQLEAFFGQGTRLTVV.

The chain uses TRBV5-1 and TRBJ2-7, with 7 bases that match TRBD1. With V trimmed by 5 bases and J by 2 bases, 13 bases remained unmatched. This CDR3 has 16 amino acids. The germline gives CDR1 SGHRS, CDR2 YFSETQ. This CDR3 reads CASSLIRDSNTYEQYF. CDR3 DNA: TGCGCCAGCAGTTTAATCCGGGACAGCAACACCTACGAGCAGTACTTC.

The CDR3: CASSHSTSGRRYEQYF. CDR3 coding DNA: TGTGCCAGCAGCCATTCCACTAGCGGGAGGCGATACGAGCAGTACTTC. This chain uses TRBV4-2 with TRBJ2-7, with 12 bases lining up with TRBD2. The CDR3 has 16 amino acids. Germline CDR1 reads LGHNA; CDR2 reads YNFKEQ. The ends lost 3 bases at V and 4 bases at J; junction bases unmatched: 7.

There are a few counts of this clone. This sequence joins TRBV24-1 and TRBJ2-7, with TRBD2 identical over 14 bases. CDR3 length: 15 amino acids. Germline values: CDR1 KGHDR, CDR2 SFDVKD. V dropped 5 bases and J dropped 6; count of bases not matched to a gene: 5. CDR3 in amino acids: CATSAGLAGVGEQYF. The CDR3 nucleotides read TGTGCCACCAGTGCGGGACTAGCGGGAGTGGGCGAGCAGTACTTC.

The chain carries TRBV21-1 and TRBJ1-2; the listed D gene, TRBD1, was not tested against the DNA. TRBV21-1 is a pseudogene segment. CDR3 length equals 11 residues. CDR3 DNA sequence: TGTGCCAGCAGTATAGGAAGACAGGGGTTCTTC. It codes for CASSIGRQGFF.

The rearrangement joins TRBV5-1 to TRBJ2-7, with TRBD1 identical over 8 bases. CDR1 SGHRS and CDR2 YFSETQ come from the germline V gene. Trimming cost V 4 bases and J 3 bases; bases outside gene matches: 6. CDR3 length equals 14 residues. The CDR3 nucleotides are TGCGCCAGCAGCGGAACGGGACAGGTCTACGAGCAGTACTTC. It codes for CASSGTGQVYEQYF.

The J gene is TRBJ1-1, the V gene TRBV5-1, with TRBD1 matching 9 bases. V gave up 4 bases and J gave up 5 bases; unmatched junction bases: 6. There are 14 residues in the CDR3. Germline assignment: CDR1 SGHRS and CDR2 YFSETQ. CDR3 in amino acids: CASSIDRGYTEAFF. The CDR3 coding sequence is TGCGCCAGCAGCATCGACAGGGGGTATACTGAAGCTTTCTTT.

V and J are TRBV11-2 and TRBJ1-6; D might be TRBD1 (5 bases). Germline CDR1 reads SGHAT; CDR2 reads FQNNGV. Trimming pared 4 bases from V and 9 bases from J, leaving 13 bases between. The length of the CDR3 is 14 residues. The CDR3 is CASSSRAASSPLHF. For the CDR3, the DNA is TGTGCCAGCAGCTCCAGGGCCGCAAGTTCACCCCTCCACTTT.

The chain carries TRBV5-1 and TRBJ1-3; no reliable D call. Germline V gene lookup returns CDR1 SGHRS and CDR2 YFSETQ. There are 15 residues in the CDR3. The V end was cut by 0 bases, the J end by 0 bases, with 7 bases between. CDR3 sequence (DNA): TGCGCCAGCAGCTTGGACCCTAGCTCTGGAAACACCATATATTTT. Translating gives CASSLDPSSGNTIYF.

The V call is TRBV28, the J call TRBJ2-7; the match to TRBD1 covers 12 bases. CDR1 and CDR2 (germline): MDHEN, SYDVKM. CDR3 length equals 16 residues. V trimming: 0 bases; J trimming: 5 bases; junction bases outside the gene matches: 5. This chain's CDR3 is CASSLWRDRGRHEQYF. CDR3 bases: TGTGCCAGCAGTTTATGGAGGGACAGGGGGCGACACGAGCAGTACTTC.

This clone was seen only once. V gene TRBV7-9 combines with J gene TRBJ1-3, with 9 nucleotides matching TRBD1. The CDR3 runs 17 residues. Germline CDR1 and CDR2: SEHNR and FQNEAQ (reference sequence). V lost 8 bases, J lost 4 bases, and 15 bases stayed unmatched. The CDR3 sequence: CASSPGTGPLEGNTIYF. The CDR3 bases are TGTGCCAGCTCTCCCGGGACAGGGCCCTTAGAGGGAAACACCATATATTTT.

Many counts were recorded for this clone. The chain uses TRBV5-1 and TRBJ2-7; D call uncertain. V lost 0 bases and J 2 bases, leaving 9 bases between the germline ends. The CDR3 is 14 residues long. From germline, CDR1 is SGHRS and CDR2 YFSETQ. The chain's CDR3 is CASSLEWRTYEQYF. The CDR3 DNA reads TGCGCCAGCAGCTTGGAATGGCGGACCTACGAGCAGTACTTC.

The V and J genes are TRBV11-2 and TRBJ2-3; 10 positions agree with TRBD2. Germline CDR1 reads SGHAT; CDR2 reads FQNNGV. The CDR3 consists of 19 residues. With V trimmed by 5 bases and J by 4 bases, 18 bases remained unmatched. DNA of the CDR3: TGTGCCAGCAGCCCTAGTCGTCTAGCGGGAGTGCTGCGCGCAGATACGCAGTATTTT. Protein: CASSPSRLAGVLRADTQYF.

The CDR3 DNA reads as TGTGCCAGCAGCCAACGGGGGAACCACGAGCAGTACTTC. The encoded protein is CASSQRGNHEQYF. The chain links TRBV3-1 (or the pseudogene TRBV3-2) to TRBJ2-7; D might be TRBD2 (6 bases). The V gene's germline CDR1 is LGHDT and CDR2 YNNKEL (reference sequence). V lost 2 bases and J 5 bases, leaving 10 bases between the germline ends. The CDR3 is made up of 13 amino acids.